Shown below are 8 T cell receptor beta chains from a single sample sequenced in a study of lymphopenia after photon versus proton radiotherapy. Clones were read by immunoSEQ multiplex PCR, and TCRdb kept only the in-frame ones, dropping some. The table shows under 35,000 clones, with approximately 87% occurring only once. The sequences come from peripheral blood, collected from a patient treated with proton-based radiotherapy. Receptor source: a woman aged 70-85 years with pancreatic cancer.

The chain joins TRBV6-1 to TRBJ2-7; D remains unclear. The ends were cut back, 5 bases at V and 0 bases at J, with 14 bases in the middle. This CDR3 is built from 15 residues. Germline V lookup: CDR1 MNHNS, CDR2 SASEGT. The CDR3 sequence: CASSHGGGNSYEQYF. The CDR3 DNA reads TGTGCCAGCAGTCATGGCGGCGGCAACTCCTACGAGCAGTACTTC.

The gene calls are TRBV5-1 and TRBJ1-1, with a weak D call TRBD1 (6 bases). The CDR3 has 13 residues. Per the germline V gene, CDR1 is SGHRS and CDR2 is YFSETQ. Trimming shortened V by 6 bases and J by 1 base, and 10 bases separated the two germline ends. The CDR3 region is CASTWGQNTEAFF. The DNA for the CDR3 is TGCGCCAGCACCTGGGGACAGAACACTGAAGCTTTCTTT.

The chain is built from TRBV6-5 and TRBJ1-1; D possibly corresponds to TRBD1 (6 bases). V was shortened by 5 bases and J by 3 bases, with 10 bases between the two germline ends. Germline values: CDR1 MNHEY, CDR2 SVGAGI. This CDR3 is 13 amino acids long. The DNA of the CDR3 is TGTGCCAGCAGTCAACAGGGTGACACTGAAGCTTTCTTT. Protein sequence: CASSQQGDTEAFF.

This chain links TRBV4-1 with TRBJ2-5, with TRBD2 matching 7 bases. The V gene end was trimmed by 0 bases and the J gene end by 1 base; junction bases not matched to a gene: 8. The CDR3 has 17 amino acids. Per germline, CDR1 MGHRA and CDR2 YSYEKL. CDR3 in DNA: TGCGCCAGCAGCCAAGATGGGGCTAGCGGAATCCAAGAGACCCAGTACTTC. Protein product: CASSQDGASGIQETQYF.

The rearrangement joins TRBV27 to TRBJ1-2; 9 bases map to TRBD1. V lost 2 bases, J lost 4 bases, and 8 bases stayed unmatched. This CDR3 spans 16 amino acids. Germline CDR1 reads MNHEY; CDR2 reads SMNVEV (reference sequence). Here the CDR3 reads CASSLRSGGQGYGYTF. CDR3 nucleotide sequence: TGTGCCAGCAGTTTACGCTCAGGGGGACAGGGCTATGGCTACACCTTC.

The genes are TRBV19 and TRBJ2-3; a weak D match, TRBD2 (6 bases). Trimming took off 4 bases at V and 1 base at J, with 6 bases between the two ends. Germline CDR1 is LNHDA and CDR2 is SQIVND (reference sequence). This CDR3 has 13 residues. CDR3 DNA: TGTGCCAGTAGTAGGGGGGGCACAGATACGCAGTATTTT. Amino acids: CASSRGGTDTQYF.

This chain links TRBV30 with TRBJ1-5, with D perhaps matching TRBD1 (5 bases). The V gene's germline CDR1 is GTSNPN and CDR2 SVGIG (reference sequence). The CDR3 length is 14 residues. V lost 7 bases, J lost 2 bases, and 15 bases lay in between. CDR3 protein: CASSQGEGNQPQHF. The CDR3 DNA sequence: TGTGCCTCTAGCCAGGGAGAGGGCAATCAGCCCCAGCATTTT.

CDR3 residues: CASSQLGLAGETQYF. For the CDR3, the DNA is TGCGCCAGCAGCCAACTCGGACTAGCAGGGGAGACCCAGTACTTC. The J gene is TRBJ2-5, the V gene TRBV4-1, with 8 nucleotides matching TRBD2. Germline CDR1 is MGHRA and CDR2 is YSYEKL. V lost 2 bases, J lost 5 bases, and 7 bases stayed unmatched. The CDR3 covers 15 residues.